This TCR beta chain was observed in a study of a mutant IDH1 vaccine in newly diagnosed glioma. Study-level information: The vaccination schedule gave patients eight doses in weeks 1, 3, 5, 7, 11, 15, 19 and 23. Those enrolled had earlier been treated with radiotherapy, temozolomide, or both, mostly both. Males made up approximately 62% and females roughly 40% of treated patients, whose mean age was approximately 40 years. The study started vaccination 4-6 weeks after radiotherapy alone, or with temozolomide cycles.

Sequencing was performed with immunoSEQ multiplex PCR; in TCRdb, only in-frame clones are kept and a portion is missing. The sample has fewer than 65,000 clones, roughly 80% seen once; the top ten hold around 6.5%. V lost 4 bases to trimming and J lost 8 bases, with 16 bases between them. CDR3 length: 14 residues. Germline-derived CDR1 and CDR2 are SGHDN and FVKESK. In this sample, this clone turned up once. Its antigen is undetermined. Time point in this sample: week 11, during vaccination. The study gave 300 ug of mutant IDH1 20-mer peptide per vaccine dose, with topical imiquimod. Sequenced material: PBMCs, taken from a glioma patient whose treatment included an IDH1 peptide vaccine. This sequence originates from a man in his fifties or sixties with glioma. This sequence joins TRBV14 and TRBJ2-3, with D possibly being TRBD1 or TRBD2 (6 bases each). CDR3 sequence (DNA): TGTGCCAGCAGCCCGTCAAGCAAGGGGGGTACGCAGTATTTT. Protein sequence: CASSPSSKGGTQYF. The full variable domain, its missing parts supplied by reference TRBV14 and TRBJ2-3, is EAGVTQFPSHSVIEKGQTVTLRCDPISGHDNLYWYRRVMGKEIKFLLHFVKESKQDESGMPNNRFLAERTGGTYSTLKVQPAELEDSGVYFCASSPSSKGGTQYFGPGTRLTVL.